A single sample is the source of the 19 T cell receptor beta chains below, sequenced in a study of blood T cell repertoires in COVID-19. Generated by immunoSEQ multiplex PCR, the TCRdb table keeps only in-frame clones and is missing some. Of 140,000 or so clones in the sample, 80% to 90% were seen once. The sample taken for sequencing was peripheral blood. The receptors shown here come from a woman between 50 and 59 years old with acute or convalescent COVID-19.

This chain connects TRBV9 to TRBJ1-3, with D perhaps matching TRBD1 (5 bases). This CDR3 is 14 amino acids long. Germline V gene sequence: CDR1 SGDLS, CDR2 YYNGEE. V gave up 3 bases and J gave up 4 bases, with 11 bases separating them. CDR3 nucleotide sequence: TGTGCCAGCAGCGGATCAGGGTCCGGAAACACCATATATTTT. Its translation is CASSGSGSGNTIYF.

J is TRBJ1-1 and V is TRBV4-1; possibly TRBD1 for D (6 bases). The CDR3 contains 16 residues. V was cut by 1 base and J by 0 bases, with 12 bases left in between. Per the germline V gene, CDR1 is MGHRA and CDR2 is YSYEKL. The CDR3 is CASSQGGHLMNTEAFF. For the CDR3, the DNA is TGCGCCAGCAGCCAAGGGGGACACCTGATGAACACTGAAGCTTTCTTT.

The rearrangement links TRBV3-1 (or the pseudogene TRBV3-2) to TRBJ1-1, with D possibly being TRBD1 (5 bases). Germline assignment: CDR1 LGHDT and CDR2 YNNKEL (reference sequence). The CDR3 is made up of 13 amino acids. V lost 4 bases to trimming and J lost 2 bases, with 8 bases between them. The CDR3 DNA reads TGTGCCAGCAGCCGGACACAAAACACTGAAGCTTTCTTT. Residues: CASSRTQNTEAFF.

The J gene is TRBJ1-5, the V gene TRBV5-8, with 7 bases aligning to TRBD1. Germline V gene data show CDR1 as SGHTS and CDR2 as YDEGEE. Unmatched junction bases numbered 9, after V lost 0 bases and J lost 6 bases. This CDR3 region has 16 residues. CDR3 region: CASSLGGNTGAQPQHF. CDR3 DNA: TGTGCCAGCAGCTTGGGGGGTAATACAGGGGCTCAGCCCCAGCATTTT.

Details on this clone: At the DNA level, this CDR3 is encoded by other sequences in the same sample as well. The chain employs TRBV18 and TRBJ2-7, with D unresolved. V lost 0 bases to trimming and J lost 0 bases, with 3 bases between them. Germline V gene sequence: CDR1 KGHSH, CDR2 LQKENI. The CDR3 contains 13 residues. In nucleotides, the CDR3 is TGTGCCAGCTCACCACCCAGCTCCTACGAGCAGTACTTC. It translates to CASSPPSSYEQYF.

The chain links TRBV15 to TRBJ1-1; maybe TRBD1 (6 bases). There are 16 residues in the CDR3. CDR1 and CDR2 from the germline V gene are LNHNV and YYDKDF (reference sequence). Trimming pared 0 bases from V and 4 bases from J, leaving 15 bases between. CDR3 sequence: CATSRDPLGAGTEAFF. The CDR3 DNA reads as TGTGCCACCAGCAGAGACCCTTTGGGGGCGGGCACTGAAGCTTTCTTT.

In DNA form, the CDR3 reads TGCGCCAGCAGCTTGGGTGGTGGGAGGGCCTTAAACAATGAGCAGTTCTTC. Translation: CASSLGGGRALNNEQFF. The chain uses TRBV5-1 and TRBJ2-1, with TRBD2 matching over 7 bases. The ends lost 0 bases at V and 5 bases at J; junction bases unmatched: 11. Germline CDR1 reads SGHRS; CDR2 reads YFSETQ. The CDR3 is 17 residues long.

In its sample, this clone ranks as medium-sized. CDR3 residues: CASSKDRVEPTEAFF. The CDR3 bases are TGTGCCAGTAGTAAGGACAGGGTGGAACCCACTGAAGCTTTCTTT. The rearrangement joins TRBV19 to TRBJ1-1; 8 nucleotides match TRBD1. The length of the CDR3 is 15 residues. V was pared by 4 bases and J by 4 bases, with 8 bases of the junction left unmatched. Germline CDR1 reads LNHDA; CDR2 reads SQIVND (reference sequence).

The chain is built from TRBV13 and TRBJ1-1; perhaps TRBD1 as D (5 bases). Trimming left V 10 bases short and J 0 bases short, with 12 bases between. The CDR3 extends over 13 amino acids. CDR1 PRHDT and CDR2 FYEKMQ come from the germline V gene (reference sequence). CDR3 loop: CATVEQVNTEAFF. CDR3 nucleotide sequence: TGTGCCACCGTCGAACAGGTGAACACTGAAGCTTTCTTT.

The chain combines TRBV27 with TRBJ2-1; a weak D match, TRBD2 (5 bases). Trimming took 4 bases from V and 4 from J, leaving 14 bases between them. Looked up from germline, CDR1 is MNHEY and CDR2 is SMNVEV (reference sequence). The CDR3 is made up of 15 amino acids. The CDR3 loop is CASSSGVTTYNEQFF. CDR3 in DNA: TGTGCCAGCAGTTCCGGGGTTACCACATACAATGAGCAGTTCTTC.

A few counts support this clone. In the same sample, other DNA sequences code for this CDR3. This chain uses TRBV28 with TRBJ1-1; possibly TRBD1 for D (5 bases). The CDR3 is made up of 13 amino acids. Trimming took 6 bases from V and 4 from J, leaving 12 bases between them. Per the germline V gene, CDR1 is MDHEN and CDR2 is SYDVKM. CDR3 nucleotides: TGTGCCAGCAGAATTGGGGGGGGCACTGAAGCTTTCTTT. Translated, it gives CASRIGGGTEAFF.

This rearrangement joins TRBV6-5 to TRBJ1-1; TRBD1 might be the D (6 bases). The CDR3 consists of 15 residues. The ends were cut back, 2 bases at V and 4 bases at J, with 14 bases in the middle. Per germline, CDR1 MNHEY and CDR2 SVGAGI. The CDR3 loop is CASSYATGFSTEAFF. CDR3 nucleotide sequence: TGTGCCAGCAGTTACGCAACAGGGTTTAGCACTGAAGCTTTCTTT.

The chain uses TRBV19 and TRBJ1-1; 11 positions agree with TRBD1. CDR1 and CDR2 from the germline V gene are LNHDA and SQIVND (reference sequence). The CDR3 has 16 amino acids. V lost 7 bases to trimming and J lost 5 bases; unmatched junction nucleotides: 12. CDR3 in DNA: TGTGCCAGTAACCCGGATGGGGGACAGGGGGTGACTGAAGCTTTCTTT. Its translation: CASNPDGGQGVTEAFF.

This clone has a handful of counts. The V and J genes are TRBV2 and TRBJ1-5; TRBD1 might be the D (5 bases). CDR1 is SNHLY and CDR2 is FYNNEI in the germline V gene. The V and J ends lost 6 bases and 1 base respectively, with 10 bases between them. The CDR3 runs 14 residues. The CDR3 region has the DNA TGTGCCAGCAGGTCAGGGTTAAGCAATCAGCCCCAGCATTTT. Translating gives CASRSGLSNQPQHF.

This rearrangement joins TRBV29-1 to TRBJ1-2; D call uncertain. The CDR3 consists of 10 residues. Germline V gene data show CDR1 as SQVTM and CDR2 as ANQGSEA. Trimming took off 5 bases at V and 6 bases at J, with 7 bases between the two ends. The CDR3 DNA is TGCAGCGTTTGGGAGGATGGCTACACCTTC. It codes for CSVWEDGYTF.

The rearrangement joins TRBV6-5 to TRBJ1-1; TRBD1 aligns across 9 bases. CDR1 is MNHEY, CDR2 SVGAGI, per germline. The CDR3 contains 15 residues. Trimming at V came to 7 bases and at J to 4 bases, leaving 10 bases not matched to a gene. The CDR3 region is CASTFNRGRFTEAFF. For the CDR3, the DNA is TGTGCCAGCACTTTTAACAGGGGGCGATTCACTGAAGCTTTCTTT.

The rearrangement joins TRBV27 to TRBJ2-7; possibly TRBD1 for D (5 bases). Germline loops: CDR1 MNHEY, CDR2 SMNVEV (reference sequence). The CDR3 is 13 residues long. With 0 bases removed from V and 5 bases from J, the gap between germline ends came to 8 bases. As DNA, the CDR3 is TGTGCCAGCAGTTTATCGAAGGGGAACGAGCAGTACTTC. Translating it yields CASSLSKGNEQYF.

The chain combines TRBV7-9 with TRBJ2-7; TRBD1 might be the D (6 bases). V was shortened by 6 bases and J by 0 bases, with 18 bases between the two germline ends. The CDR3 runs 16 residues. Germline CDR1 and CDR2: SEHNR and FQNEAQ (reference sequence). CDR3 protein: CASSHPHRDTSYEQYF. The CDR3 DNA is TGTGCCAGCAGTCATCCCCATCGGGACACCTCCTACGAGCAGTACTTC. The whole variable domain, remainder taken from reference TRBV7-9 and TRBJ2-7, is DTGVSQNPRHKITKRGQNVTFRCDPISEHNRLYWYRQTLGQGPEFLTYFQNEAQLEKSRLLSDRFSAERPKGSFSTLEIQRTEQGDSAMYLCASSHPHRDTSYEQYFGPGTRLTVT.

V is TRBV28 and J is TRBJ2-3; TRBD2 matches at 12 bases. The germline gives CDR1 MDHEN, CDR2 SYDVKM. J was trimmed by 4 bases and V by 0 bases; bases with no gene match: 2. The CDR3 has 16 residues. CDR3 residues: CASSLWTSGGPDTQYF. The DNA of the CDR3 is TGTGCCAGCAGTTTATGGACTAGCGGGGGACCAGATACGCAGTATTTT.